These 15 T cell receptor beta chains were sequenced from one sample in a study of T cell clones after liver transplantation. Measured with immunoSEQ multiplex PCR; TCRdb has only the in-frame clones, and not every one. The profile covers 68,000 or so clones, with about four fifths appearing a single time and roughly 0.54% taken by the ten largest. The source was CD4+ T cells from blood, collected before liver transplant. The receptors here all came from a human donor who received a liver transplant.

J is TRBJ2-1 and V is TRBV5-1; 8 bases fit TRBD2. J lost 4 bases, V lost 0 bases, and 6 bases had no gene match. This CDR3 is built from 16 residues. Germline CDR1 SGHRS, CDR2 YFSETQ. Here the CDR3 reads CASSLGSSGPYNEQFF. In DNA, the CDR3 is TGCGCCAGCAGCTTGGGGTCTAGCGGGCCTTACAATGAGCAGTTCTTC.

The rearrangement links TRBV2 to TRBJ2-1, with 11 bases aligning to TRBD2. CDR1 SNHLY and CDR2 FYNNEI come from the germline V gene. This CDR3 spans 16 amino acids. The trim removed 4 bases at V and 6 bases at J, leaving 8 bases unmatched. CDR3 in amino acids: CASSGSSGRIGNEQFF. CDR3 DNA: TGTGCCAGCAGTGGTTCTAGCGGGAGGATTGGCAATGAGCAGTTCTTC.

The chain couples TRBV6-6 to TRBJ2-1; 10 nucleotides agree with TRBD2. Germline V CDR1 and CDR2: MNHNY, SVGAGI (reference sequence). V lost 7 bases, J lost 7 bases, and 7 bases stayed unmatched. This CDR3 has 14 residues. This CDR3 reads CASKTSGISNEQFF. CDR3 nucleotide sequence: TGTGCCAGCAAAACTAGCGGGATAAGTAATGAGCAGTTCTTC.

This chain connects TRBV28 to TRBJ2-1, with no clear D. Trimming pared 1 base from V and 3 bases from J, leaving 10 bases between. The CDR3 has 15 amino acids. Germline loops: CDR1 MDHEN, CDR2 SYDVKM. CDR3 coding DNA: TGTGCCAGCAGTTTATTAGGCAGACTCTACAATGAGCAGTTCTTC. It yields the protein CASSLLGRLYNEQFF.

The chain employs TRBV18 and TRBJ2-7; 10 positions match TRBD1. The CDR3 consists of 15 residues. V was clipped by 4 bases and J by 4 bases; unmatched bases: 7. Germline V lookup: CDR1 KGHSH, CDR2 LQKENI. The CDR3 bases are TGTGCCAGCTCACAGACAGGGGGCGCCCAATACGAGCAGTACTTC. Protein sequence: CASSQTGGAQYEQYF.

This rearrangement joins TRBV7-2 to TRBJ1-4; D ambiguous. The CDR3 is 14 amino acids. CDR1 is SGHTA and CDR2 is FQGNSA in the germline V gene. Trimming stripped 8 bases from V and 0 bases from J, with 10 bases between. CDR3 nucleotides: TGTGCCAGCGGAAAGGAGTCAACTAATGAAAAACTGTTTTTT. This translates into CASGKESTNEKLFF.

The V and J genes are TRBV25-1 and TRBJ1-5, with TRBD1 as a possible D gene (6 bases). Trimming took 5 bases from V and 4 from J, leaving 15 bases between them. CDR3 size: 15 residues. From germline, CDR1 is MGHDK and CDR2 SYGVNS. In DNA form, the CDR3 reads TGTGCCAGCAGTACCAGGGGATCCCCTAATCAGCCCCAGCATTTT. This codes for CASSTRGSPNQPQHF.

The chain combines TRBV14 with TRBJ2-7; D ambiguous. CDR3 length: 16 residues. The V and J ends lost 1 base and 3 bases respectively, with 16 bases between them. Germline-derived CDR1 and CDR2 are SGHDN and FVKESK. The DNA of the CDR3 is TGTGCCAGCAGCCAAGTCAACCAGAGAACCTTCTACGAGCAGTACTTC. This translates into CASSQVNQRTFYEQYF.

The chain uses TRBV5-4 and TRBJ2-7; tentative D call: TRBD2 (6 bases). The CDR3 has 15 amino acids. The germline V gene has CDR1 SGHNT and CDR2 YYREEE (reference sequence). The V gene lost 3 bases and the J gene lost 0 bases, with 13 bases spanning the gap. Written as DNA, the CDR3 is TGTGCCAGCAGCTCTGGGACTCTGAGCTCCTACGAGCAGTACTTC. Translated: CASSSGTLSSYEQYF.

CDR3 protein: CASSIGTSGSADTQYF. Here the CDR3 DNA reads TGCGCCAGCAGCATCGGGACTAGCGGGAGCGCAGATACGCAGTATTTT. This chain uses TRBV5-1 with TRBJ2-3; 14 positions agree with TRBD2. The CDR3 is 16 residues long. Trimming removed 4 bases from V and 4 bases from J; junction bases left unmatched: 5. The germline V gene has CDR1 SGHRS and CDR2 YFSETQ. The variable domain in full, with the rest retrieved from reference TRBV5-1 and TRBJ2-3, is KAGVTQTPRYLIKTRGQQVTLSCSPISGHRSVSWYQQTPGQGLQFLFEYFSETQRNKGNFPGRFSGRQFSNSRSEMNVSTLELGDSALYLCASSIGTSGSADTQYFGPGTRLTVL.

V and J are TRBV7-2 and TRBJ2-7; D gene unclear. With 1 base removed from V and 7 bases from J, the gap between germline ends came to 8 bases. CDR1 is SGHTA, CDR2 FQGNSA, per germline. CDR3 length: 12 amino acids. The CDR3 is CASSLVYKEQYF. The CDR3 DNA is TGTGCCAGCAGCTTAGTCTATAAGGAGCAGTACTTC.

J is TRBJ2-1 and V is TRBV6-4, with D perhaps TRBD1 (5 bases). CDR3 length: 13 residues. V was clipped by 6 bases and J by 7 bases, with 13 bases between them. Germline V lookup: CDR1 MRHNA, CDR2 SNTAGT. The CDR3 DNA reads TGTGCCAGCAGCGACAGATCCCGGAATGAGCAGTTCTTC. Protein sequence: CASSDRSRNEQFF.

The gene calls are TRBV15 and TRBJ2-1, with D unresolved. The CDR3 totals 17 residues. V was trimmed by 3 bases and J by 0 bases, leaving 15 bases between them. The germline V gene encodes CDR1 LNHNV and CDR2 YYDKDF (reference sequence). The CDR3 sequence is CATSRGSSRGSYNEQFF. The CDR3 coding sequence is TGTGCCACCAGCAGGGGTTCAAGCCGTGGCTCCTACAATGAGCAGTTCTTC.

This clone was seen only a few times. The chain carries TRBV6-6 and TRBJ2-7; no definite D call. This CDR3 is built from 14 residues. Germline V gene lookup returns CDR1 MNHNY and CDR2 SVGAGI (reference sequence). The V end lost 4 bases, the J end lost 1 base, and 11 bases lay between the germline ends. The DNA of the CDR3 is TGTGCCAGCAGTTCCCACGACCGGTCCTACGAGCAGTACTTC. Its protein is CASSSHDRSYEQYF.

V and J are TRBV5-1 and TRBJ1-1; weak D call: TRBD1 (6 bases). CDR3 length: 13 residues. CDR1 is SGHRS, CDR2 YFSETQ, per germline. V was pared by 0 bases and J by 10 bases, with 13 bases between. The CDR3 protein is CASSLEVPRGAFF. In nucleotides, the CDR3 is TGCGCCAGCAGCTTGGAGGTGCCCAGGGGAGCTTTCTTT.